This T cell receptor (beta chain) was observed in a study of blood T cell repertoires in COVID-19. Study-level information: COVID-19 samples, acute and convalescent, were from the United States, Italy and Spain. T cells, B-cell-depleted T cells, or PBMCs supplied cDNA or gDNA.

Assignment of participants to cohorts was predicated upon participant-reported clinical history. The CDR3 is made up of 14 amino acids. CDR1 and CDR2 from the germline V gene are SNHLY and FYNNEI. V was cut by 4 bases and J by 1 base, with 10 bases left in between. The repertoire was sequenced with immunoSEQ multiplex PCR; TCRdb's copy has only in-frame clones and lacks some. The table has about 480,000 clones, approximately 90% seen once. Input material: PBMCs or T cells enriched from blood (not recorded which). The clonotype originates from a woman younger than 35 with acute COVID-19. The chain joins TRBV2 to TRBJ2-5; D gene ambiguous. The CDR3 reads CASSVGSTQETQYF. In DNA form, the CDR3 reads TGTGCCAGCAGTGTGGGCAGCACCCAAGAGACCCAGTACTTC.